Presented here are 5 T cell receptor beta chains from one specimen sequenced in a study of blood T cell repertoires in COVID-19. Assay: immunoSEQ multiplex PCR; the TCRdb copy retains only in-frame clones and omits some. The data hold over 75,000 clones, with roughly nine tenths observed a single time. The specimen was peripheral blood. These receptors were collected from a human donor with active COVID-19. The donor label of this sample is uncertain.

The V and J genes are TRBV18 and TRBJ1-2; unclear D gene. Germline V gives CDR1 KGHSH, CDR2 LQKENI. Trimming removed 2 bases at V and 7 bases at J, with 14 bases between. The CDR3 has 14 amino acids. CDR3 region: CASSPFSGRAGYTF. CDR3 in DNA: TGTGCCAGCTCACCATTTTCTGGGAGGGCTGGCTACACCTTC.

This rearrangement joins TRBV6-6 to TRBJ2-7; 7 positions agree with TRBD1. The CDR3 is made up of 11 amino acids. Germline V gene data show CDR1 as MNHNY and CDR2 as SVGAGI (reference sequence). The trim removed 5 bases at V and 7 bases at J, leaving 2 bases unmatched. CDR3 nucleotides: TGTGCCAGCAGTACAGGGGATGAGCAGTACTTC. Amino acid sequence: CASSTGDEQYF.

V and J are TRBV19 and TRBJ2-1; 9 nucleotides line up with TRBD2. Losses at the gene ends were 8 bases for V and 0 bases for J; bases not matched to a gene: 5. This CDR3 comprises 15 residues. Germline CDR1 reads LNHDA; CDR2 reads SQIVND (reference sequence). CDR3 in amino acids: CASAGLAISYNEQFF. In DNA form, the CDR3 reads TGTGCCAGTGCCGGACTAGCGATCTCCTACAATGAGCAGTTCTTC. The whole variable domain, filled in from reference TRBV19 and TRBJ2-1, reads DGGITQSPKYLFRKEGQNVTLSCEQNLNHDAMYWYRQDPGQGLRLIYYSQIVNDFQKGDIAEGYSVSREKKESFPLTVTSAQKNPTAFYLCASAGLAISYNEQFFGPGTRLTVL.

The chain links TRBV10-2 to TRBJ1-1, with D perhaps TRBD1 (6 bases). This CDR3 comprises 15 residues. With 5 bases removed from V and 3 bases from J, the gap between germline ends came to 16 bases. Germline CDR1 is WSHSY and CDR2 is SAAADI. CDR3 DNA sequence: TGCGCCAGCAGTCTTGCAGGGGTGCGGGACACTGAAGCTTTCTTT. Translation gives CASSLAGVRDTEAFF.

The chain is built from TRBV20-1 and TRBJ2-7; 7 bases are shared with TRBD1. V was pared by 3 bases and J by 4 bases, with 9 bases of the junction left unmatched. Germline CDR1 and CDR2: DFQATT and SNEGSKA (reference sequence). There are 14 residues in the CDR3. The CDR3 reads CSASIRDSPYEQYF. CDR3 nucleotide sequence: TGCAGTGCTAGTATCCGGGACAGCCCTTACGAGCAGTACTTC.